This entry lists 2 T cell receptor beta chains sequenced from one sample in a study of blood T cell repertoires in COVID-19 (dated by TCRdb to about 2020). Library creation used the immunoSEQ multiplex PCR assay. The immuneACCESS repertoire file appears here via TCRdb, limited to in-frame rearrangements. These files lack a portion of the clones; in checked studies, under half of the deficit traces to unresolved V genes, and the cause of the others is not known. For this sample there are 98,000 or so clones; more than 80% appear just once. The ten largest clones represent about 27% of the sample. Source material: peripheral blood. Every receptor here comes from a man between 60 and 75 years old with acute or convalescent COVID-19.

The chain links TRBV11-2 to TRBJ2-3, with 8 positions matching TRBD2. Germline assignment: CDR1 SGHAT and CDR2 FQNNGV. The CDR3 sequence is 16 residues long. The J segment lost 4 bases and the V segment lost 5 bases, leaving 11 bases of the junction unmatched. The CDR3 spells CASSVELAAAADTQYF. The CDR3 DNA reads TGTGCCAGCAGCGTTGAACTAGCGGCGGCGGCAGATACGCAGTATTTT. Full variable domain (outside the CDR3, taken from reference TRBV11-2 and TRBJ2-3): EAGVAQSPRYKIIEKRQSVAFWCNPISGHATLYWYQQILGQGPKLLIQFQNNGVVDDSQLPKDRFSAERLKGVDSTLKIQPAKLEDSAVYLCASSVELAAAADTQYFGPGTRLTVL.

In nucleotides, the CDR3 is TGTGCCAGCTCACTGGAGCCTCGGACAGGGGGCGTCTTTAATAGCAATCAGCCCCAGCATTTT. This sequence encodes CASSLEPRTGGVFNSNQPQHF. This rearrangement joins TRBV18 to TRBJ1-5; 11 bases line up with TRBD1. V shed 4 bases, J shed 0 bases, and the junction held 17 bases outside the gene matches. This CDR3 has 21 amino acids. The germline gives CDR1 KGHSH, CDR2 LQKENI.